These T cell receptor beta chains were read from a single sample in a study of T-cell reconstitution after alpha-beta-depleted transplantation in children. TCRdb reprocessed the PCR reads with MiXCR, giving one entry per CDR3 protein. In the table there are about 980,000 distinct CDR3 sequences, around 30% of which are singletons. This material consisted of PBMCs, mostly from graft donor cells, taken 360 days after TCRalphabeta/CD19-depleted stem cell transplant. All receptors derive from a boy less than two years old who had a stem cell transplant for SCID, so the T cells may come from the graft donor. CDR3s include the opening cysteine and the closing phenylalanine or tryptophan. Each record gives: clone size, J gene, D gene, V gene, CDR3 protein, CDR3 DNA. D genes are given only for firm matches. Clone sizes are given selectively: once, few, many, or a class where the clone is expanded.

>few|TRBJ2-3|-|TRBV7-3
CASSKTRSTDTQYF
TGTGCCAGCAGCAAAACCCGAAGCACAGATACGCAGTATTTT
>-|TRBJ1-6|-|TRBV6-6
CATKGSYNSPLHF
TGTGCCACGAAGGGCTCCTATAATTCACCCCTCCACTTT
>-|TRBJ2-5|TRBD1|TRBV29-1
CSVVRQGTIQETQYF
TGCAGCGTCGTTCGACAGGGGACGATCCAAGAGACCCAGTACTTC
>few|TRBJ2-5|TRBD1|TRBV20-1
CSATQDRSQETQYF
TGCAGTGCTACTCAGGACAGGTCGCAAGAGACCCAGTACTTC
>few|TRBJ2-7|TRBD1|TRBV11-2
CASSSRPGGNEQYF
TGTGCCAGCAGCTCACGGCCAGGGGGAAACGAGCAGTACTTC
>many|TRBJ2-2|-|TRBV4-3
CASSQDWDTGELFF
TGCGCCAGCAGCCAAGATTGGGACACCGGGGAGCTGTTTTTT
>-|TRBJ2-1|TRBD2|TRBV13
CASSVLSGTSGVLSGGEQFF
TGTGCCAGCAGCGTACTCTCCGGGACTAGCGGGGTTTTGTCCGGGGGGGAGCAGTTCTTC
>few|TRBJ2-7|-|TRBV28
CASSSPGGPFYEQYF
TGTGCCAGCAGTTCCCCGGGTGGACCTTTCTACGAGCAGTACTTC
>few|TRBJ2-7|-|TRBV11-2
CASSWARPDYEQYF
TGTGCCAGCAGCTGGGCACGACCAGATTACGAGCAGTACTTC
>few|TRBJ2-3|-|TRBV4-3
CASSHDGLGSTDTQYF
TGCGCCAGCAGCCACGATGGACTCGGTAGCACAGATACGCAGTATTTT
>-|TRBJ2-7|TRBD1|TRBV5-1
CASRPDRVDGEQYF
TGCGCCAGCAGACCGGACAGGGTAGATGGGGAGCAGTACTTC
>-|TRBJ2-1|TRBD1|TRBV24-1
CATSDPGTDTYNEQFF
TGTGCCACCAGTGATCCCGGGACAGACACTTACAATGAGCAGTTCTTC
>-|TRBJ1-2|TRBD1|TRBV5-5
CASSTDRASGYTF
TGTGCCAGCAGCACGGACAGGGCAAGCGGCTACACCTTC
>few|TRBJ2-5|-|TRBV5-1
CASSLGGTRETQYF
TGCGCCAGCAGCTTGGGAGGGACACGGGAGACCCAGTACTTC
>-|TRBJ2-3|-|TRBV27
CASIDSGVSTDTQYF
TGTGCCAGCATTGACTCAGGGGTGAGCACAGATACGCAGTATTTT
>few|TRBJ2-5|-|TRBV20-1
CSASLSQETQYF
TGCAGTGCTTCACTCAGCCAAGAGACCCAGTACTTC
>-|TRBJ2-1|TRBD2|TRBV2
CASMSGGADYNEQFF
TGTGCCAGCATGAGCGGGGGGGCCGACTACAATGAGCAGTTCTTC
>-|TRBJ2-2|-|TRBV12-3/TRBV12-4
CASSFPLTGELFF
TGTGCCAGCAGTTTCCCCCTCACCGGGGAGCTGTTTTTT
>-|TRBJ2-2|-|TRBV4-3
CASSQALRVGNTGELFF
TGCGCCAGCAGCCAAGCATTGCGGGTGGGGAACACCGGGGAGCTGTTTTTT
>few|TRBJ2-1|TRBD2|TRBV6-1
CASSRRGLAYNEQFF
TGTGCCAGCAGCCGAAGGGGACTAGCGTACAATGAGCAGTTCTTC
>-|TRBJ2-7|-|TRBV6-5
CASSWLRGVPYEQYF
TGTGCCAGCAGTTGGCTGAGGGGGGTCCCCTACGAGCAGTACTTC
>-|TRBJ2-2|-|TRBV11-2
CASSLDGGSGELFF
TGTGCCAGCAGCTTAGATGGAGGTTCCGGGGAGCTGTTTTTT
>-|TRBJ2-6|-|TRBV29-1
CSAAQGAGANVLTF
TGCAGCGCCGCACAGGGAGCTGGGGCCAACGTCCTGACTTTC
>-|TRBJ2-1|TRBD2|TRBV2
CASSALRTSGTSSYNEQFF
TGTGCCAGCAGTGCCCTTCGGACTAGCGGGACGAGCTCCTACAATGAGCAGTTCTTC
>-|TRBJ1-6|-|TRBV6-5
CASSYGGRGGSNSPLHF
TGTGCCAGCAGTTATGGGGGCAGGGGAGGGAGTAATTCACCCCTCCACTTT
>few|TRBJ2-4|-|TRBV20-1
CSAQAGVLAKNIQYF
TGCAGTGCCCAGGCTGGAGTGTTAGCCAAAAACATTCAGTACTTC